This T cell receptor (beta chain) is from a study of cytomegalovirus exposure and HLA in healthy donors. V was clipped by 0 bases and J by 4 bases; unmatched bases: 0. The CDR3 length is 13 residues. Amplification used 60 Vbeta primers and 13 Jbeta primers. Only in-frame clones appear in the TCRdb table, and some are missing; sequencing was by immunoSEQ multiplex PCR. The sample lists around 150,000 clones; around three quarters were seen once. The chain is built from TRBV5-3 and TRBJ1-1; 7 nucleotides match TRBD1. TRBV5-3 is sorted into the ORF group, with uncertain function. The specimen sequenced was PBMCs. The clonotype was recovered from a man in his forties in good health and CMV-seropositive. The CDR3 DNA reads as TGTGCCAGAAGCTTGGCAGGGGGCACTGAAGCTTTCTTT. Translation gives CARSLAGGTEAFF.